A single sample is the source of the 13 T cell receptor beta chains below, sequenced in a study of T cells in Graves' hyperthyroidism and ophthalmopathy. Amplified TCR beta CDR3 regions derived from RNA transcripts. Primed by the HTBI set, a first-round RT-PCR was run on the TCR CDR3. In TCRdb, the multiplex PCR reads were re-called with MiXCR into one record per CDR3 protein. The sample records fewer than 350,000 distinct CDR3 sequences, approximately 13% being singletons. The source material was blood. All receptors derive from a woman between 40 and 55 years old with Graves' hyperthyroidism.

This clonotype occurred a few times. The chain carries TRBV13 and TRBJ2-3; 10 bases are shared with TRBD2. The CDR3 runs to 15 residues. Germline V gene lookup returns CDR1 PRHDT and CDR2 FYEKMQ (reference sequence). The V gene end was trimmed by 4 bases and the J gene end by 3 bases; junction bases not matched to a gene: 4. DNA of the CDR3: TGTGCCAGCAGCTCCGGACTAGCGGAGACAGATACGCAGTATTTT. It encodes CASSSGLAETDTQYF.

The V gene is TRBV6-1, the J gene TRBJ2-5; no clear D. The CDR3 is 11 amino acids. The germline V gene has CDR1 MNHNS and CDR2 SASEGT. The V end was cut by 7 bases, the J end by 5 bases, with 8 bases between. The CDR3 reads CASNDLETQYF. The CDR3, as DNA: TGTGCCAGCAATGATTTGGAGACCCAGTACTTC.

This clonotype was counted many times. J is TRBJ1-2 and V is TRBV28; TRBD1 agrees at 11 bases. The CDR3 totals 15 residues. CDR1 is MDHEN, CDR2 SYDVKM, per germline. The junction had 9 bases not matched to a gene; V was cut back by 4 bases and J by 8 bases. CDR3 coding DNA: TGTGCCAGCAGTTCATCCGGACAGGGGGCGCAGGGCTACACCTTC. Residues: CASSSSGQGAQGYTF.

There are many counts of this clonotype. This chain links TRBV11-3 with TRBJ2-1, with D perhaps being TRBD1 or TRBD2 (5 bases each). Trimming shortened V by 3 bases and J by 0 bases, and 18 bases separated the two germline ends. CDR3 length equals 18 residues. Per the germline V gene, CDR1 is SGHNT and CDR2 is YENEEA. CDR3 in amino acids: CASSFRGLPSDSYNEQFF. In DNA, the CDR3 is TGTGCCAGCAGCTTTCGGGGCCTACCCTCCGACTCCTACAATGAGCAGTTCTTC.

This clonotype was observed at least ten times. The genes are TRBV20-1 and TRBJ1-2, with D unclear. V lost 0 bases, J lost 1 base, and 3 bases lay in between. Germline-derived CDR1 and CDR2 are DFQATT and SNEGSKA (reference sequence). This CDR3 is built from 12 residues. CDR3 protein: CSARDLNYGYTF. CDR3 sequence (DNA): TGCAGTGCTAGAGACCTTAACTATGGCTACACCTTC.

This clonotype has a count of ten or more. The gene calls are TRBV2 and TRBJ1-3; 9 nucleotides align to TRBD1. Per germline, CDR1 SNHLY and CDR2 FYNNEI. CDR3 length: 16 residues. The ends lost 3 bases at V and 0 bases at J; junction bases unmatched: 3. In nucleotides, the CDR3 is TGTGCCAGCAGTGAGCTACAGGGGGCCTCTGGAAACACCATATATTTT. This translates into CASSELQGASGNTIYF. The variable domain in full, with the rest retrieved from reference TRBV2 and TRBJ1-3, is EPEVTQTPSHQVTQMGQEVILRCVPISNHLYFYWYRQILGQKVEFLVSFYNNEISEKSEIFDDQFSVERPDGSNFTLKIRSTKLEDSAMYFCASSELQGASGNTIYFGEGSWLTVV.

This clonotype has ten or more counts. This sequence joins TRBV20-1 and TRBJ2-3, with TRBD1 matching 7 bases. The CDR3 covers 14 residues. The V and J ends lost 5 bases and 0 bases, in that order; junction bases with no gene match: 5. The germline CDR1 and CDR2 sequences are DFQATT and SNEGSKA (reference sequence). This CDR3 reads CSAADRPSTDTQYF. The CDR3 DNA sequence: TGCAGTGCTGCGGACAGGCCCAGCACAGATACGCAGTATTTT.

This clonotype was counted ten times or more. V gene TRBV5-1 combines with J gene TRBJ1-2, with D possibly TRBD1 on 5 matching bases. Germline V CDR1 and CDR2: SGHRS, YFSETQ. The ends were cut back, 0 bases at V and 4 bases at J, with 10 bases in the middle. This CDR3 is built from 14 residues. The CDR3 sequence is CASSLEGRIYGYTF. CDR3 in DNA: TGCGCCAGCAGCTTGGAGGGACGGATCTATGGCTACACCTTC.

This clonotype was observed many times. The chain carries TRBV6-1 and TRBJ2-7; D is uncertain. CDR3 length: 13 amino acids. V gave up 2 bases and J gave up 6 bases, with 11 bases separating them. From germline, CDR1 is MNHNS and CDR2 SASEGT. This CDR3 is CASSERFLSEQYF. The CDR3 nucleotides are TGTGCCAGCAGTGAAAGGTTCTTATCCGAGCAGTACTTC.

This clonotype was found many times. The gene calls are TRBV2 and TRBJ2-1, with 9 bases fitting TRBD2. Germline V CDR1 and CDR2: SNHLY, FYNNEI. This CDR3 has 13 amino acids. In DNA, the CDR3 is TGTGCAAACGGAAAGACTAGCGGTAATGAGCAGTTCTTC. Its translation is CANGKTSGNEQFF. The full variable domain, in which reference TRBV2 and TRBJ2-1 provide the parts outside the CDR3, is EPEVTQTPSHQVTQMGQEVILRCVPISNHLYFYWYRQILGQKVEFLVSFYNNEISEKSEIFDDQFSVERPDGSNFTLKIRSTKLEDSAMYFCANGKTSGNEQFFGPGTRLTVL.

This clonotype came up many times. The CDR3 loop reads CASSDRGLAGINEQYF. The CDR3 nucleotides are TGTGCCAGCAGTGACAGGGGACTAGCGGGAATCAACGAGCAGTACTTC. The chain carries TRBV27 and TRBJ2-7; 13 bases match TRBD2. From germline, CDR1 is MNHEY and CDR2 SMNVEV (reference sequence). The CDR3 extends over 16 amino acids. Trimming took 5 bases from V and 5 from J; bases not matched to a gene: 9.

This clonotype was found many times. This rearrangement joins TRBV10-2 to TRBJ2-7; no clear D gene. The V gene lost 4 bases and the J gene lost 1 base, with 11 bases spanning the gap. This CDR3 comprises 14 residues. Per the germline V gene, CDR1 is WSHSY and CDR2 is SAAADI. DNA of the CDR3: TGCGCCAGCAGTGGAGTGGGTACGTCCTACGAGCAGTACTTC. Translation gives CASSGVGTSYEQYF.

The table lists this clonotype with many counts. The chain couples TRBV6-1 to TRBJ2-2, with TRBD2 matching over 12 bases. The germline gives CDR1 MNHNS, CDR2 SASEGT. V shed 8 bases, J shed 7 bases, and the junction held 20 bases outside the gene matches. The CDR3 contains 19 residues. This CDR3 reads CASVPGAASGRAGGGELFF. DNA of the CDR3: TGTGCCAGCGTGCCAGGAGCTGCTAGCGGGAGGGCCGGTGGCGGGGAGCTGTTTTTT.